Here is one TCR beta chain with its context. Sequencing of TCR beta drew on CD8+ and CD4+ T cells from blood. The data are from a study of CD8 T cells in Susac syndrome. Random hexamers served to reverse transcribe roughly 0.5 to 1 ug RNA. TCRdb independently ran MiXCR on the immunoSEQ multiplex PCR reads; one entry per CDR3 protein. The repertoire holds about 200,000 distinct CDR3 sequences, with around nine tenths as singletons. The CDR3 is 17 residues long. Losses at the gene ends were 3 bases for V and 6 bases for J; bases not matched to a gene: 12. Germline CDR1 is SGHRS and CDR2 is YFSETQ. The clonotype comes from a human donor with Susac syndrome. Specimen: CD4+ T cells from PBMCs. V usage is TRBV5-1 and J usage is TRBJ2-3, with 11 bases that match TRBD2. CDR3 protein: CASSSLMTSGAGDTQYF. CDR3 sequence (DNA): TGCGCCAGCAGCTCCCTCATGACTAGCGGGGCAGGGGATACGCAGTATTTT.